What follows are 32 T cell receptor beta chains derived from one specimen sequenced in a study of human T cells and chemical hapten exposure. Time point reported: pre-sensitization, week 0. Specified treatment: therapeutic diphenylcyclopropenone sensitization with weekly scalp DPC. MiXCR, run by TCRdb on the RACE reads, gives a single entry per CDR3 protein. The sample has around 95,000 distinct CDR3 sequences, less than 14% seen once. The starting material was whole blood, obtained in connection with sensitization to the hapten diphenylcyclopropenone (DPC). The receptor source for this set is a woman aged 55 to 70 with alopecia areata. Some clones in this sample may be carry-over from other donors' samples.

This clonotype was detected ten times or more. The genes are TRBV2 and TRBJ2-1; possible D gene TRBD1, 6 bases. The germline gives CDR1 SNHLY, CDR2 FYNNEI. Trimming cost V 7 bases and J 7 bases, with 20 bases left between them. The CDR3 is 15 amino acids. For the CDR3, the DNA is TGTGCCAGCACTACCGGGACAAGTCCCCGGAATGAGCAGTTCTTC. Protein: CASTTGTSPRNEQFF.

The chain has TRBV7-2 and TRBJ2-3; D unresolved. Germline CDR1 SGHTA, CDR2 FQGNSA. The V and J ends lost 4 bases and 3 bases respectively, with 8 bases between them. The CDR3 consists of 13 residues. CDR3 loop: CASSSARTDTQYF. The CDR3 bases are TGTGCCAGCAGCTCTGCACGAACAGATACGCAGTATTTT.

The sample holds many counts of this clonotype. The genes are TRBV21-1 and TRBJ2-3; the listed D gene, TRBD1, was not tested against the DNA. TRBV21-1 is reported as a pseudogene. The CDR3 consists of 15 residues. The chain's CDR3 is CASSAGTVLKDTQYF. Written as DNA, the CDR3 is TGTGCCAGCAGCGCTGGGACAGTTCTGAAAGATACGCAGTATTTT.

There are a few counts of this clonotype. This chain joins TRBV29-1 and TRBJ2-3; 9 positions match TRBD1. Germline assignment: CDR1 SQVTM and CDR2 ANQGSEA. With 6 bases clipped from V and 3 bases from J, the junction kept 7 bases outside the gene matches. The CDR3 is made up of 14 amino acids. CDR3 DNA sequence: TGCAGCGTACCCGGGACAGGGAGGACAGATACGCAGTATTTT. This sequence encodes CSVPGTGRTDTQYF.

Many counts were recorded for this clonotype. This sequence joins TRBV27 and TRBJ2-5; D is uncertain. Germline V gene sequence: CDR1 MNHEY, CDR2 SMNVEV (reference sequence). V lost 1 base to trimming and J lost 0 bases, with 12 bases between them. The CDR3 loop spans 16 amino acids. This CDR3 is CASSLWAPRYQETQYF. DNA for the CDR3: TGTGCCAGCAGTTTATGGGCTCCACGGTACCAAGAGACCCAGTACTTC.

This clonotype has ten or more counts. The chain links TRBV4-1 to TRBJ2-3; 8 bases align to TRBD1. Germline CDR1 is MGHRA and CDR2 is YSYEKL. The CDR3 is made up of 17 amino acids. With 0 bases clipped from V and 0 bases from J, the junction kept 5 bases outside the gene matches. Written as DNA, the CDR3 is TGCGCCAGCAGCCAAGAAAGACAGGGGCTTAGCACAGATACGCAGTATTTT. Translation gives CASSQERQGLSTDTQYF.

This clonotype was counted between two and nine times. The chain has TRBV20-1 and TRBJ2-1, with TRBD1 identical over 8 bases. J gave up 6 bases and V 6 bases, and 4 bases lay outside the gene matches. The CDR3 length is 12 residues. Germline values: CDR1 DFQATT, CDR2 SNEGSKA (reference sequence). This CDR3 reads CSADDRGNEQFF. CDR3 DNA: TGCAGTGCGGATGACAGGGGCAATGAGCAGTTCTTC.

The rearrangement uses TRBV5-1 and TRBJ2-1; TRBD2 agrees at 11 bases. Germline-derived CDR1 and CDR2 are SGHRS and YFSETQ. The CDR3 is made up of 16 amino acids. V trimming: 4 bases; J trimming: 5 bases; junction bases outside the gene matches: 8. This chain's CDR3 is CASSLLTSGADNEQFF. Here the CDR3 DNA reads TGCGCCAGCAGCCTTCTGACTAGCGGGGCCGACAATGAGCAGTTCTTC. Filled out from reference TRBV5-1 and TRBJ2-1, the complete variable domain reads KAGVTQTPRYLIKTRGQQVTLSCSPISGHRSVSWYQQTPGQGLQFLFEYFSETQRNKGNFPGRFSGRQFSNSRSEMNVSTLELGDSALYLCASSLLTSGADNEQFFGPGTRLTVL.

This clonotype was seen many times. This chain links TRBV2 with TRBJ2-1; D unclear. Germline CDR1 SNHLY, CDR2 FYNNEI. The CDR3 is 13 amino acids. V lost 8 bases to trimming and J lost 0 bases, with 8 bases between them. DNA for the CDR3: TGTGCCAGCTTTGTAGGCTCCTACAATGAGCAGTTCTTC. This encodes CASFVGSYNEQFF.

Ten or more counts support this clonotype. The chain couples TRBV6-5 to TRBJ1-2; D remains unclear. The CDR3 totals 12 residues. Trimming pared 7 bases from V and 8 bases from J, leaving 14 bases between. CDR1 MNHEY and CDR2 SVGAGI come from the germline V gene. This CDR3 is CASTFSGRGYTF. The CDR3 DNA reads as TGTGCCAGCACTTTCTCGGGAAGGGGCTACACCTTC.

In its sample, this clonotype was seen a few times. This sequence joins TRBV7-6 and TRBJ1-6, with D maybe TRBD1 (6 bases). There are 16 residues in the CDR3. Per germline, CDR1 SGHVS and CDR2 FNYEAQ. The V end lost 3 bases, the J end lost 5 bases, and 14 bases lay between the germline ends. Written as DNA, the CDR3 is TGTGCCAGCAGCTTGGAAACAGGGACCCATAATTCACCCCTCCACTTT. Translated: CASSLETGTHNSPLHF.

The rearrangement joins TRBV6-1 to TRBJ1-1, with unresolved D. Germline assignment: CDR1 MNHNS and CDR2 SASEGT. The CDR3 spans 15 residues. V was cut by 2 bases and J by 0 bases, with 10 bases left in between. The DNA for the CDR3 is TGTGCCAGCAGTGAATACAGCGAACTGAACACTGAAGCTTTCTTT. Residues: CASSEYSELNTEAFF.

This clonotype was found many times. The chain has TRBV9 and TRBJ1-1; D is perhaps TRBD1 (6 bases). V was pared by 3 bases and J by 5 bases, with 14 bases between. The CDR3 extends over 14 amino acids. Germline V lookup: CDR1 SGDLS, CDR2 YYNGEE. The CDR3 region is CASSAGPTGTEAFF. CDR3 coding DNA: TGTGCCAGCAGCGCGGGACCAACAGGGACTGAAGCTTTCTTT.

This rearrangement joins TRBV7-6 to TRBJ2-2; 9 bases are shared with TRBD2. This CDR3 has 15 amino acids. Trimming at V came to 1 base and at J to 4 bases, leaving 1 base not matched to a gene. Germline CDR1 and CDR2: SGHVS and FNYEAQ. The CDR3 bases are TGTGCCAGCAGCTTAGAAGCGGGGGGCACCGGGGAGCTGTTTTTT. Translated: CASSLEAGGTGELFF.

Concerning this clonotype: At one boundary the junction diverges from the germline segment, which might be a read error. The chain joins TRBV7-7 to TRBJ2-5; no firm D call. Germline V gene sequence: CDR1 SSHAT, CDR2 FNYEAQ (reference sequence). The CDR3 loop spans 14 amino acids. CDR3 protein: CASSLATSQETQYF. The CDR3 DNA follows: TGTGCTAGCAGCTTAGCTACCAGCCAAGAGACCCAGTACTTC.

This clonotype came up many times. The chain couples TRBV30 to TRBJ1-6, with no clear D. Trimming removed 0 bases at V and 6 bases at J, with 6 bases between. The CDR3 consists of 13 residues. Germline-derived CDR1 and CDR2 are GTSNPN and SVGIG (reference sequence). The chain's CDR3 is CAWSVNSNSPLHF. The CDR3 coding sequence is TGTGCCTGGAGTGTAAACAGTAATTCACCCCTCCACTTT.

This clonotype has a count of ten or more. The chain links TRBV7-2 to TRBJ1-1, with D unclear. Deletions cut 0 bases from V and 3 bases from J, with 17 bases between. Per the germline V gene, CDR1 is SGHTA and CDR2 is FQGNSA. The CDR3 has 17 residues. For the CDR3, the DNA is TGTGCCAGCAGCTTAGCTGGAATGGGAGGGAGGTACACTGAAGCTTTCTTT. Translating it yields CASSLAGMGGRYTEAFF.

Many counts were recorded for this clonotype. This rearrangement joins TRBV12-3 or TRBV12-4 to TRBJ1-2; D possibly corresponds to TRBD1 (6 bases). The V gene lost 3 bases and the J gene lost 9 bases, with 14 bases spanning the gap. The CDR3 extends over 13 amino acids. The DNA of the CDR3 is TGTGCCAGCAGTTTGGAAAACAGGGTCCGCTACACCTTC. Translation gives CASSLENRVRYTF.

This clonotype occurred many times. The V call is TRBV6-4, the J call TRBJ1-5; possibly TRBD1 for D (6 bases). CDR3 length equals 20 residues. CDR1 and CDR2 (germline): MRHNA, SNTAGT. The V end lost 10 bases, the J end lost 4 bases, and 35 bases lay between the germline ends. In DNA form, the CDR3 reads TGTGCCAACGAGTCCTCAACCCGGACAGAACCATCCGCAATGAATCAGCCCCAGCATTTT. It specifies CANESSTRTEPSAMNQPQHF.

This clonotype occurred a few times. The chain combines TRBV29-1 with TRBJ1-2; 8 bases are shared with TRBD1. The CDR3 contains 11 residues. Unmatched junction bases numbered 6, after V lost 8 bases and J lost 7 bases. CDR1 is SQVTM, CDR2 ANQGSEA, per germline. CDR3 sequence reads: CSTDRGSGYTF. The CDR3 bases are TGCAGCACCGACAGGGGTTCTGGCTACACCTTC.

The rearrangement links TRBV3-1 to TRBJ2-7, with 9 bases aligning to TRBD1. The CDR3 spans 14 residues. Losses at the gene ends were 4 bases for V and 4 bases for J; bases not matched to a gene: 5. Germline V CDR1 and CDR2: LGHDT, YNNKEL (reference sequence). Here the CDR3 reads CASSRRDRAYEQYF. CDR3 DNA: TGTGCCAGCAGCCGACGGGACAGGGCGTACGAGCAGTACTTC.

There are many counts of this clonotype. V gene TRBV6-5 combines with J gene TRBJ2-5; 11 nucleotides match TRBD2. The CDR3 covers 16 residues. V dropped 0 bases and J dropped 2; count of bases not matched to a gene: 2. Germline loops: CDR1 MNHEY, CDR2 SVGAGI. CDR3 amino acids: CASSYSWTSGQETQYF. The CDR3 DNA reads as TGTGCCAGCAGTTACTCTTGGACTAGCGGGCAAGAGACCCAGTACTTC.

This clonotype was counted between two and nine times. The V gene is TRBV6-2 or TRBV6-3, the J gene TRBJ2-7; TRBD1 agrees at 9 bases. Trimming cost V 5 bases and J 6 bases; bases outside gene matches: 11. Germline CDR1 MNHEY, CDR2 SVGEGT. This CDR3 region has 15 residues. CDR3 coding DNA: TGTGCCAGCAGTCCCATCCTGACAGGGGGGGCCGAGCAGTACTTC. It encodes CASSPILTGGAEQYF.

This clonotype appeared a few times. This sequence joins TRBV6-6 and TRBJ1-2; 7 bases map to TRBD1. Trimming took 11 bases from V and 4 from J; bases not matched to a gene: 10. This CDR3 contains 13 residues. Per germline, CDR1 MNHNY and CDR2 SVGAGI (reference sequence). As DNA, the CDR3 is TGTGCCGGGACCCAAGGGGGCTCCTATGGCTACACCTTC. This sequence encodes CAGTQGGSYGYTF.

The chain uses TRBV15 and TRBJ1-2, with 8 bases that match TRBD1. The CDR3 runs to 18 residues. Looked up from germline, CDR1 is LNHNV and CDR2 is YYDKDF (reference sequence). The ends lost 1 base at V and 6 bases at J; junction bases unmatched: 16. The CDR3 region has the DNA TGTGCCACCAGCAGAGTTGGGACAGGAAAGAATATATTGAATGGCTACACCTTC. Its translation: CATSRVGTGKNILNGYTF.

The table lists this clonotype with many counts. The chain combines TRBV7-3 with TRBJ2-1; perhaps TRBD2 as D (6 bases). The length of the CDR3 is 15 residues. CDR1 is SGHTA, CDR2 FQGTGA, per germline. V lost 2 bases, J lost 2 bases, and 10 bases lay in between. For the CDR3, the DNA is TGTGCCAGCAGCTTAGATAGCGGAGCCTACAATGAGCAGTTCTTC. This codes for CASSLDSGAYNEQFF.

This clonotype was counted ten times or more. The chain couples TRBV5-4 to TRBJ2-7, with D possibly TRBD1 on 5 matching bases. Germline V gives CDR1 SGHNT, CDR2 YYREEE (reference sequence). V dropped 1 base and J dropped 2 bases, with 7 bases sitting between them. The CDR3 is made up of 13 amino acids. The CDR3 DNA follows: TGTGCCAGCAGCTTGAGGGGAACCTACGAGCAGTACTTC. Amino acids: CASSLRGTYEQYF. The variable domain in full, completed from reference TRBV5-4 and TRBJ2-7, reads ETGVTQSPTHLIKTRGQQVTLRCSSQSGHNTVSWYQQALGQGPQFIFQYYREEENGRGNFPPRFSGLQFPNYSSELNVNALELDDSALYLCASSLRGTYEQYFGPGTRLTVT.

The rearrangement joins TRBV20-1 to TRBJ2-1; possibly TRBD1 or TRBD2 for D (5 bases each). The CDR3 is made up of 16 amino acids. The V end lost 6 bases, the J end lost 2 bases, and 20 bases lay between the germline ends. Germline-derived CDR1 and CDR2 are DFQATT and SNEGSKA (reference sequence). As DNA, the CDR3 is TGCAGTGCCCTACGGGGCCTCAGCGGTGCCTACAATGAGCAGTTCTTC. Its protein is CSALRGLSGAYNEQFF.

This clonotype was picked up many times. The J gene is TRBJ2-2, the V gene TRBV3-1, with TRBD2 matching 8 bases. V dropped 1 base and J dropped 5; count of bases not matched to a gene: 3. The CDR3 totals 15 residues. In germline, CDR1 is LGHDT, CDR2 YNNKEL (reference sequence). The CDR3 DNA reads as TGTGCCAGCAGCCAAGTCAGCGGGGGAACCGGGGAGCTGTTTTTT. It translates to CASSQVSGGTGELFF.

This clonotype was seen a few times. This CDR3 is CASSPMTGNEQFF. The DNA for the CDR3 is TGTGCCAGCTCACCGATGACAGGTAATGAGCAGTTCTTC. V is TRBV18 and J is TRBJ2-1, with D perhaps matching TRBD1 (6 bases). Per germline, CDR1 KGHSH and CDR2 LQKENI. The CDR3 contains 13 residues. V was clipped by 3 bases and J by 7 bases, with 10 bases between them.

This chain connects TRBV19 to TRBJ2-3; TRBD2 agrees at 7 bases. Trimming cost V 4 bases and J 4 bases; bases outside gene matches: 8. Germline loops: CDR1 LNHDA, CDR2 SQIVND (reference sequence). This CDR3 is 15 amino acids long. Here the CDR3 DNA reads TGTGCCAGTAGTACCGAGACTAGCCTGCCAGATACGCAGTATTTT. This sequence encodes CASSTETSLPDTQYF.

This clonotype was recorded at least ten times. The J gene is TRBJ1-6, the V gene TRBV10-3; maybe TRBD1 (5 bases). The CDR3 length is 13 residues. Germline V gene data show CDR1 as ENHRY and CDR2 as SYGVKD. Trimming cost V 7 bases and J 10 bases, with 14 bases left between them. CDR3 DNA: TGTGCCATCACCGGGACCCAGAGATCACCCCTCCACTTT. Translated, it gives CAITGTQRSPLHF.